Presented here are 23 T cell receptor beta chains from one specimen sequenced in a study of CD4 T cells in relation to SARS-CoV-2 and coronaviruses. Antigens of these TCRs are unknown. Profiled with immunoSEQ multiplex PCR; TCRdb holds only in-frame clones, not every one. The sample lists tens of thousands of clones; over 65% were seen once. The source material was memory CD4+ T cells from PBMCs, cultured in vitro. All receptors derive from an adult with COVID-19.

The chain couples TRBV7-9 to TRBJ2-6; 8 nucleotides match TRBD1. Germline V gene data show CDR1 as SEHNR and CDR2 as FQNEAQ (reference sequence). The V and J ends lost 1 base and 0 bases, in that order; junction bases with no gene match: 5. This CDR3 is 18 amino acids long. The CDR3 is CASSLVGQAGSGANVLTF. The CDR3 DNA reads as TGTGCCAGCAGCTTAGTGGGACAGGCTGGCTCTGGGGCCAACGTCCTGACTTTC. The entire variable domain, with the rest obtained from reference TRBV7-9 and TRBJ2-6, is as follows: DTGVSQNPRHKITKRGQNVTFRCDPISEHNRLYWYRQTLGQGPEFLTYFQNEAQLEKSRLLSDRFSAERPKGSFSTLEIQRTEQGDSAMYLCASSLVGQAGSGANVLTFGAGSRLTVL.

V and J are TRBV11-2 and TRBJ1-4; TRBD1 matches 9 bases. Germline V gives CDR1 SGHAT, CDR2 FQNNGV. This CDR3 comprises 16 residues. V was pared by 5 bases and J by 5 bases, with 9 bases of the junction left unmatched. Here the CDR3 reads CASSPRLGQGNEKLFF. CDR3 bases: TGTGCCAGCAGCCCCCGACTAGGACAGGGGAATGAAAAACTGTTTTTT.

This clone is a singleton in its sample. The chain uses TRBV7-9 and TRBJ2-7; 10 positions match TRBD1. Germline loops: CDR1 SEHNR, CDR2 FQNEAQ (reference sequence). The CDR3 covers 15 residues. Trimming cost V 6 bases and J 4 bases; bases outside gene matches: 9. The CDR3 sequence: CASRAGQGVLYEQYF. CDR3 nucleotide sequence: TGTGCCAGCAGAGCCGGACAGGGGGTCCTGTACGAGCAGTACTTC.

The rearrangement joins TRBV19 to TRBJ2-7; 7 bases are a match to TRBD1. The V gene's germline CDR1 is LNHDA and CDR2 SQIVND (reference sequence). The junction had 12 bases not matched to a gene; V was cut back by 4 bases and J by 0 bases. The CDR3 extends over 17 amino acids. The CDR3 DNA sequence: TGTGCCAGTAGTAAGGGGGCCACAGGGCTAAGCTCCTACGAGCAGTACTTC. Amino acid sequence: CASSKGATGLSSYEQYF.

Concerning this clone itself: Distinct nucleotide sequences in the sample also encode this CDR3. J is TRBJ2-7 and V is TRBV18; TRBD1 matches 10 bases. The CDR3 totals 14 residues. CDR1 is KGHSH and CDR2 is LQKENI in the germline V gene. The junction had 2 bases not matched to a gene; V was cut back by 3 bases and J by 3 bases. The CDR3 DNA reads TGTGCCAGCTCACCGGACAGGGGGGTCTACGAGCAGTACTTC. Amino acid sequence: CASSPDRGVYEQYF.

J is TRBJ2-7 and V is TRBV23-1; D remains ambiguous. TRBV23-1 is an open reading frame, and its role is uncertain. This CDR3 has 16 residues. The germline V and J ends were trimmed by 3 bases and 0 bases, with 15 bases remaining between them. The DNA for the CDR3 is TGCGCCAGCAGTCACTCTATGGGGATTACCTCCTACGAGCAGTACTTC. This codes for CASSHSMGITSYEQYF.

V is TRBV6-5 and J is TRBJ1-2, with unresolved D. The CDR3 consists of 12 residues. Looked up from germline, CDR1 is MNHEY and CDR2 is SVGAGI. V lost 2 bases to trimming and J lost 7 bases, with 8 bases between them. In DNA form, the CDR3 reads TGTGCCAGCAGTTACCCGGCAGGTGGCTACACCTTC. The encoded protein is CASSYPAGGYTF.

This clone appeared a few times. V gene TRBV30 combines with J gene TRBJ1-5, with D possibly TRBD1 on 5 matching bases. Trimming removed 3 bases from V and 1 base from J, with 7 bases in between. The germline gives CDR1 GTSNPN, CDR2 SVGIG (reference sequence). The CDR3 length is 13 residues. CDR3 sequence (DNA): TGTGCCTGGAGCCAGGGCAGCAATCAGCCCCAGCATTTT. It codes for CAWSQGSNQPQHF.

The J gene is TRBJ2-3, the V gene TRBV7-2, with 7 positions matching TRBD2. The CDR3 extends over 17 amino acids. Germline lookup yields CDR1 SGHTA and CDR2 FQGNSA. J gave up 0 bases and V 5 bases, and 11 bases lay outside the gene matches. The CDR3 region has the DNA TGTGCCAGCAGCCAGCGGGCTAGCGGAGGGAGCACAGATACGCAGTATTTT. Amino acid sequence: CASSQRASGGSTDTQYF. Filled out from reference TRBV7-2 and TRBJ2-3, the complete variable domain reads GAGVSQSPSNKVTEKGKDVELRCDPISGHTALYWYRQSLGQGLEFLIYFQGNSAPDKSGLPSDRFSAERTGGSVSTLTIQRTQQEDSAVYLCASSQRASGGSTDTQYFGPGTRLTVL.

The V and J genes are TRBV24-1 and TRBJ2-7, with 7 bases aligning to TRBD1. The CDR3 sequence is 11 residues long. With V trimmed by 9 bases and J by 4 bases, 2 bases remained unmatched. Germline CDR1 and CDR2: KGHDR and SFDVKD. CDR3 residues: CATAQGYEQYF. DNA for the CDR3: TGTGCCACCGCACAGGGGTACGAGCAGTACTTC.

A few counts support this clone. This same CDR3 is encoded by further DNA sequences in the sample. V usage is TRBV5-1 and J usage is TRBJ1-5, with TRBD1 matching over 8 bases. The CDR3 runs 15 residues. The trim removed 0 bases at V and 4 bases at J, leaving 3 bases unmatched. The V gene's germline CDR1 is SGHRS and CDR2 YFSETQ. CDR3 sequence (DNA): TGCGCCAGCAGCTTGGACGGACAGGGTAATCAGCCCCAGCATTTT. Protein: CASSLDGQGNQPQHF. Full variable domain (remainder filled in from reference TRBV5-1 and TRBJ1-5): KAGVTQTPRYLIKTRGQQVTLSCSPISGHRSVSWYQQTPGQGLQFLFEYFSETQRNKGNFPGRFSGRQFSNSRSEMNVSTLELGDSALYLCASSLDGQGNQPQHFGDGTRLSIL.

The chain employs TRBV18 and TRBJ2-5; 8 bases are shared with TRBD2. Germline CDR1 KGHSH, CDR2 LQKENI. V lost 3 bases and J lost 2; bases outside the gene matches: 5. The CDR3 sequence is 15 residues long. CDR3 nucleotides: TGTGCCAGCTCACCGTATCTAGCGGGTCAAGAGACCCAGTACTTC. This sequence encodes CASSPYLAGQETQYF.

The CDR3 DNA reads TGTGCCAGCAGTCAAAGTGGAGGGGGACTAGCGGGAGAGGGGGCCTTCACAGATACGCAGTATTTT. Residues: CASSQSGGGLAGEGAFTDTQYF. This chain connects TRBV27 to TRBJ2-3, with 14 bases identical to TRBD2. The germline gives CDR1 MNHEY, CDR2 SMNVEV (reference sequence). With V trimmed by 5 bases and J by 2 bases, 21 bases remained unmatched. This CDR3 is 22 amino acids long.

CDR3 sequence reads: CAISQQGDETQYF. In DNA, the CDR3 is TGTGCCATCAGCCAACAGGGGGACGAGACCCAGTACTTC. The chain carries TRBV10-3 and TRBJ2-5, with TRBD1 identical over 8 bases. Per the germline V gene, CDR1 is ENHRY and CDR2 is SYGVKD. This CDR3 spans 13 amino acids. Losses at the gene ends were 6 bases for V and 5 bases for J; bases not matched to a gene: 5.

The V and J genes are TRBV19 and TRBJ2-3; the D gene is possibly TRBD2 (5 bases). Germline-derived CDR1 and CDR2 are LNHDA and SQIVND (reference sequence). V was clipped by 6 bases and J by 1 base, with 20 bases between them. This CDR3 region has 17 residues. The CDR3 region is CASSLSGPGKGTDTQYF. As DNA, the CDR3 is TGTGCCAGTAGCCTATCCGGGCCCGGGAAGGGCACAGATACGCAGTATTTT.

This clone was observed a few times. CDR3 sequence: CASRPAGGNQPQHF. DNA of the CDR3: TGTGCCAGCAGACCCGCCGGAGGGAATCAGCCCCAGCATTTT. V and J are TRBV28 and TRBJ1-5; D not certain. CDR1 is MDHEN, CDR2 SYDVKM, per germline. The CDR3 extends over 14 amino acids. V shed 6 bases and J shed 4 bases, with 13 bases lying between them.

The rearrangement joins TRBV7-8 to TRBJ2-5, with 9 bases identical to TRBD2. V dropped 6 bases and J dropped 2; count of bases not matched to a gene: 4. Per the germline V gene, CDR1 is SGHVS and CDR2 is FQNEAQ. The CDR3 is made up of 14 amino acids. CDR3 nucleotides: TGTGCCAGCAGTCTCAGCGGGGGGCAAGAGACCCAGTACTTC. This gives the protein CASSLSGGQETQYF.

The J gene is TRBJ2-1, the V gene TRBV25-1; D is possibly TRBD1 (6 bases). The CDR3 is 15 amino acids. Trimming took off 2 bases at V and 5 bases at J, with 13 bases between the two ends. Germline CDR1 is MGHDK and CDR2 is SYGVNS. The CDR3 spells CASSEIGQSNNEQFF. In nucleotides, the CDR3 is TGTGCCAGCAGTGAAATAGGACAGAGCAACAATGAGCAGTTCTTC. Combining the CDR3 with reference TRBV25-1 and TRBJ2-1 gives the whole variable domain EADIYQTPRYLVIGTGKKITLECSQTMGHDKMYWYQQDPGMELHLIHYSYGVNSTEKGDLSSESTVSRIRTEHFPLTLESARPSHTSQYLCASSEIGQSNNEQFFGPGTRLTVL.

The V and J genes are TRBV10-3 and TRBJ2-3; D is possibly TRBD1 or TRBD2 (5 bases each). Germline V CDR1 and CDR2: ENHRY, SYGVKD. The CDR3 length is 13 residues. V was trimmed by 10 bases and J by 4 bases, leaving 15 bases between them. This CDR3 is CATHSGRPDTQYF. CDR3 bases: TGTGCCACCCATTCGGGACGGCCAGATACGCAGTATTTT.

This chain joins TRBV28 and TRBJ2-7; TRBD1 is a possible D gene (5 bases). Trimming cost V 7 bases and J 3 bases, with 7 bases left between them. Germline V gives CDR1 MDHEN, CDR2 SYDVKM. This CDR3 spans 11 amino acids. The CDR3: CASIRDYEQYF. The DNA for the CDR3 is TGTGCCAGCATCAGGGACTACGAGCAGTACTTC.

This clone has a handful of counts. DNA of the CDR3: TGTGCCAGCAGCCCGGGACTAGCGGGAGGAATGGGAAGGCAGGGCGAGCAGTACTTC. This encodes CASSPGLAGGMGRQGEQYF. The chain uses TRBV7-6 and TRBJ2-7, with 15 nucleotides matching TRBD2. The CDR3 totals 19 residues. Germline CDR1 is SGHVS and CDR2 is FNYEAQ. V shed 5 bases and J 6 bases; nucleotides not matched to a gene: 17.

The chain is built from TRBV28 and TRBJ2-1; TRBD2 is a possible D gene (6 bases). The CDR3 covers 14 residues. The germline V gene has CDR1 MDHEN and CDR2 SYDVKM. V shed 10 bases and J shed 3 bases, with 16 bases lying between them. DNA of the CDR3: TGTGCCACCGTCCCCGGGGGATACTACAATGAGCAGTTCTTC. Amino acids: CATVPGGYYNEQFF.

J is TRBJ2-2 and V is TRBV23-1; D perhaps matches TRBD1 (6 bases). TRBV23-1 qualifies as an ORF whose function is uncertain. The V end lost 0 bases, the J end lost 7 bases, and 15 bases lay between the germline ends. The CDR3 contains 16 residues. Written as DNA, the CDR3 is TGCGCCAGCAGTCAATCACGGGACAATTTGCACGGGGAGCTGTTTTTT. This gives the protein CASSQSRDNLHGELFF.